These 27 T cell receptor beta chains were all obtained from the same sample, sequenced in a study of regulatory T cells in long-lasting Graves disease. The TCR beta library used iRepertoire HTBI primers with Arm-PCR amplification of CDR3. TCRdb ran MiXCR on the multiplex PCR reads and lists one entry per CDR3 protein. The sample lists about 470,000 distinct CDR3 sequences, about 15% seen once, with over 15% in the top ten. Noted time point: newly diagnosed GD, antithyroid drugs for less than 3 months. After RNA was extracted from PBMCs, the TCR library was made from it. The sample was also reused in another study, on T cells in Graves' hyperthyroidism and ophthalmopathy.

Sample: peripheral blood mononuclear cells (PBMCs), taken at new diagnosis, from a patient treated with antithyroid drugs. The receptors originated from a woman in her thirties with Graves disease.

This clonotype was observed at least ten times. V usage is TRBV2 and J usage is TRBJ2-5; TRBD1 is a possible D gene (6 bases). V lost 6 bases to trimming and J lost 0 bases, with 11 bases between them. The V gene's germline CDR1 is SNHLY and CDR2 FYNNEI. The CDR3 consists of 14 residues. CDR3 residues: CASSLQGDQETQYF. CDR3 in DNA: TGTGCCAGCAGCTTACAGGGCGACCAAGAGACCCAGTACTTC.

The chain joins TRBV6-2 or TRBV6-3 to TRBJ2-5; TRBD1 matches 11 bases. The CDR3 runs to 14 residues. Germline V gene sequence: CDR1 MNHEY, CDR2 SVGEGT. The V gene end was trimmed by 6 bases and the J gene end by 3 bases; junction bases not matched to a gene: 3. CDR3 in amino acids: CASSPGQGEETQYF. The CDR3 DNA is TGTGCCAGCAGCCCGGGACAGGGGGAAGAGACCCAGTACTTC.

About this clonotype: A much larger clone differs by one base, so this may be a read error. V usage is TRBV20-1 and J usage is TRBJ2-4; TRBD2 aligns across 11 bases. Trimming removed 0 bases from V and 13 bases from J; junction bases left unmatched: 11. The germline gives CDR1 DFQATT, CDR2 SNEGSKA (reference sequence). This CDR3 spans 15 amino acids. The CDR3 here is CSARETSGNYNEQYF. CDR3 in DNA: TGCAGTGCTAGAGAGACTAGCGGGAATTACAATGAGCAGTACTTC.

This clonotype occurred many times. The chain carries TRBV30 and TRBJ1-5; 9 nucleotides match TRBD1. V shed 2 bases, J shed 4 bases, and the junction held 3 bases outside the gene matches. The CDR3 loop spans 14 amino acids. Per germline, CDR1 GTSNPN and CDR2 SVGIG (reference sequence). The CDR3 bases are TGTGCCTGGAGTCAGACAGGGGGAAATCAGCCCCAGCATTTT. Amino acid sequence: CAWSQTGGNQPQHF.

In this sample, this clonotype turned up many times. The J gene is TRBJ2-3, the V gene TRBV28; 8 bases fit TRBD1. The CDR3 extends over 15 amino acids. V gave up 5 bases and J gave up 4 bases; unmatched junction bases: 8. In germline, CDR1 is MDHEN, CDR2 SYDVKM. This chain's CDR3 is CASSLQGGGPDTQYF. The CDR3, as DNA: TGTGCCAGCAGTCTACAGGGGGGTGGACCAGATACGCAGTATTTT.

This clonotype has at least ten counts. This chain uses TRBV7-2 with TRBJ2-1; D gene uncertain. V lost 0 bases and J 0 bases, leaving 6 bases between the germline ends. Germline V gene data show CDR1 as SGHTA and CDR2 as FQGNSA. This CDR3 spans 15 amino acids. This CDR3 reads CASSLASVSYNEQFF. CDR3 bases: TGTGCCAGCAGCTTAGCCTCGGTCTCCTACAATGAGCAGTTCTTC.

This chain links TRBV25-1 with TRBJ2-1, with 10 bases lining up with TRBD1. Germline-derived CDR1 and CDR2 are MGHDK and SYGVNS. V dropped 4 bases and J dropped 7; count of bases not matched to a gene: 10. The CDR3 extends over 16 amino acids. CDR3 region: CASSAPRDRGRNEQFF. The CDR3 DNA reads as TGTGCCAGCAGTGCGCCCCGGGACAGGGGACGTAATGAGCAGTTCTTC.

The sample holds many counts of this clonotype. The J gene is TRBJ1-1, the V gene TRBV20-1, with 8 bases lining up with TRBD1. The ends lost 1 base at V and 3 bases at J; junction bases unmatched: 13. Germline CDR1 reads DFQATT; CDR2 reads SNEGSKA (reference sequence). This CDR3 spans 17 amino acids. The CDR3 loop is CSARAETGAPQDTEAFF. The CDR3 nucleotides are TGCAGTGCTAGAGCGGAGACAGGGGCACCACAGGACACTGAAGCTTTCTTT.

At least ten counts were recorded for this clonotype. The chain links TRBV18 to TRBJ1-2, with unresolved D. CDR1 KGHSH and CDR2 LQKENI come from the germline V gene. V gave up 4 bases and J gave up 0 bases, with 9 bases separating them. The CDR3 contains 14 residues. The CDR3 DNA reads TGTGCCAGCTCACACGGTCAGCCTAACTATGGCTACACCTTC. Translated: CASSHGQPNYGYTF. The entire variable domain, with the rest obtained from reference TRBV18 and TRBJ1-2, is as follows: NAGVMQNPRHLVRRRGQEARLRCSPMKGHSHVYWYRQLPEEGLKFMVYLQKENIIDESGMPKERFSAEFPKEGPSILRIQQVVRGDSAAYFCASSHGQPNYGYTFGSGTRLTVV.

This clonotype was seen many times. J is TRBJ2-1 and V is TRBV2; D might be TRBD2 (7 bases). CDR3 length equals 23 residues. Per the germline V gene, CDR1 is SNHLY and CDR2 is FYNNEI. The ends were cut back, 6 bases at V and 2 bases at J, with 38 bases in the middle. The CDR3 here is CASSTLWGGETGIVPQTYNEQFF. The CDR3 coding sequence is TGTGCCAGCAGCACTCTGTGGGGGGGAGAAACAGGGATTGTCCCGCAAACCTACAATGAGCAGTTCTTC.

This chain joins TRBV29-1 and TRBJ1-3, with 8 bases identical to TRBD1. Germline V gives CDR1 SQVTM, CDR2 ANQGSEA. The CDR3 runs to 14 residues. The ends lost 3 bases at V and 3 bases at J; junction bases unmatched: 4. The CDR3 loop is CSVDRTGSGNTIYF. CDR3 sequence (DNA): TGCAGCGTTGATCGGACAGGGAGTGGAAACACCATATATTTT.

This clonotype was recorded many times. The chain links TRBV11-1 to TRBJ2-7; TRBD2 might be the D (6 bases). The germline gives CDR1 SGHAT, CDR2 FQDESV (reference sequence). The V and J ends lost 7 bases and 0 bases respectively, with 16 bases between them. This CDR3 has 15 amino acids. The CDR3 is CASTLRDGSSYEQYF. CDR3 in DNA: TGTGCCAGCACCCTCCGGGACGGGAGCTCCTACGAGCAGTACTTC.

This clonotype showed up many times. V usage is TRBV30 and J usage is TRBJ1-4; 9 positions agree with TRBD1. This CDR3 region has 16 residues. The V segment lost 0 bases and the J segment 4 bases; nucleotides outside the gene matches: 6. Germline values: CDR1 GTSNPN, CDR2 SVGIG (reference sequence). CDR3 DNA: TGTGCCTGGAGTGTACATCCGGGACAGGGTAATGAAAAACTGTTTTTT. It translates to CAWSVHPGQGNEKLFF. Full variable domain (outside the CDR3, taken from reference TRBV30 and TRBJ1-4): SQTIHQWPATLVQPVGSPLSLECTVEGTSNPNLYWYRQAAGRGLQLLFYSVGIGQISSEVPQNLSASRPQDRQFILSSKKLLLSDSGFYLCAWSVHPGQGNEKLFFGSGTQLSVL.

To note about this clonotype: A much larger clone sits a single nucleotide away, making a read error possible. The gene calls are TRBV7-9 and TRBJ2-5, with 7 bases that match TRBD2. This CDR3 contains 16 residues. Germline trimming cut 6 bases from V and 0 bases from J; bases unmatched to any gene: 10. The germline gives CDR1 SEHNR, CDR2 FQNEAQ (reference sequence). CDR3: CASSSLAAVYQETQYF. The CDR3 bases are TGTGCCAGCAGTTCCCTAGCGGCAGTGTACCAAGAGACCCAGTACTTC.

This chain connects TRBV11-2 to TRBJ2-1; TRBD2 agrees at 8 bases. CDR3 length: 15 residues. V lost 3 bases to trimming and J lost 10 bases; unmatched junction nucleotides: 11. Germline CDR1 is SGHAT and CDR2 is FQNNGV. The CDR3 region has the DNA TGTGCCAGCAGCTTGGTGGGGACTAGGGTTAGAGAGCAGTTCTTC. This codes for CASSLVGTRVREQFF.

In this sample, this clonotype turned up many times. The chain employs TRBV7-9 and TRBJ2-2, with D tentatively TRBD2 (6 bases). V was trimmed by 1 base and J by 3 bases, leaving 9 bases between them. CDR3 length equals 15 residues. Germline assignment: CDR1 SEHNR and CDR2 FQNEAQ (reference sequence). CDR3 region: CASSLVGGDTGELFF. Written as DNA, the CDR3 is TGTGCCAGCAGCTTAGTCGGGGGTGACACCGGGGAGCTGTTTTTT.

The chain employs TRBV4-2 and TRBJ2-2, with 11 bases identical to TRBD2. V was pared by 2 bases and J by 3 bases, with 5 bases of the junction left unmatched. The CDR3 sequence is 17 residues long. CDR1 is LGHNA and CDR2 is YNFKEQ in the germline V gene. This CDR3 reads CASSQTSGRVDTGELFF. The CDR3 nucleotides are TGTGCCAGCAGCCAAACTAGCGGGAGAGTGGACACCGGGGAGCTGTTTTTT.

Ten or more counts support this clonotype. The V gene is TRBV20-1, the J gene TRBJ2-1, with 8 bases that match TRBD2. V trimming: 4 bases; J trimming: 4 bases; junction bases outside the gene matches: 9. In germline, CDR1 is DFQATT, CDR2 SNEGSKA (reference sequence). There are 15 residues in the CDR3. The CDR3: CSAKAVAGQYNEQFF. The DNA of the CDR3 is TGCAGTGCTAAAGCCGTAGCGGGGCAGTACAATGAGCAGTTCTTC.

In its sample, this clonotype was seen a few times. The chain employs TRBV11-2 and TRBJ2-5, with 8 nucleotides matching TRBD2. The end of the DNA fits TRBJ2-1 better, so the J call may be wrong. The CDR3 spans 17 residues. The V gene's germline CDR1 is SGHAT and CDR2 FQNNGV. The DNA of the CDR3 is TGTGCCAGCAGCTCATCATCCAAGCGGGAGCTCTACAATGAGCAGTTCTTC. Protein: CASSSSSKRELYNEQFF.

This clonotype was observed at least ten times. One end of the junction is discordant with germline, which a read error may explain. The chain links TRBV5-1 to TRBJ2-5; no clear D gene. The germline CDR1 and CDR2 sequences are SGHRS and YFSETQ. The CDR3 totals 13 residues. CDR3 bases: TGTGCCAGCAGCTTGGGTTCACAAGAGACCCAGTACTTC. Translating gives CASSLGSQETQYF.

This clonotype was seen repeatedly, ten times or more. This chain connects TRBV27 to TRBJ2-7; 7 bases line up with TRBD1. The CDR3 has 15 amino acids. The junction had 8 bases not matched to a gene; V was cut back by 6 bases and J by 0 bases. Germline V gene lookup returns CDR1 MNHEY and CDR2 SMNVEV (reference sequence). CDR3: CASRRQGGSSYEQYF. CDR3 nucleotide sequence: TGTGCCAGCAGACGACAGGGCGGAAGCTCCTACGAGCAGTACTTC.

At least ten counts were recorded for this clonotype. The chain combines TRBV7-9 with TRBJ2-2, with 9 bases identical to TRBD1. With 3 bases clipped from V and 3 bases from J, the junction kept 5 bases outside the gene matches. This CDR3 has 16 residues. CDR1 is SEHNR, CDR2 FQNEAQ, per germline (reference sequence). This chain's CDR3 is CASSFLQGAYTGELFF. As DNA, the CDR3 is TGTGCCAGCAGCTTTTTACAGGGGGCGTACACCGGGGAGCTGTTTTTT.

This clonotype appeared many times. The V gene is TRBV18, the J gene TRBJ2-7, with 8 bases fitting TRBD1. Germline CDR1 reads KGHSH; CDR2 reads LQKENI. V lost 5 bases to trimming and J lost 3 bases; unmatched junction nucleotides: 3. There are 13 residues in the CDR3. CDR3 protein: CASSVDRVYEQYF. CDR3 DNA: TGTGCCAGCTCAGTGGACAGGGTCTACGAGCAGTACTTC.

The chain combines TRBV30 with TRBJ2-1; D gene unclear. Trimming took 7 bases from V and 3 from J, leaving 13 bases between them. The CDR3 has 13 amino acids. CDR1 is GTSNPN, CDR2 SVGIG, per germline (reference sequence). The CDR3 bases are TGTGCCTCGGAAAAAATTATCTACAATGAGCAGTTCTTC. Its translation is CASEKIIYNEQFF.

A few counts support this clonotype. The chain carries TRBV25-1 and TRBJ2-5, with D possibly matching TRBD1 (6 bases). The V gene lost 1 base and the J gene lost 4 bases, with 13 bases spanning the gap. CDR1 MGHDK and CDR2 SYGVNS come from the germline V gene. The CDR3 consists of 15 residues. Here the CDR3 reads CASSESDRRRETQYF. CDR3 bases: TGTGCCAGCAGTGAATCTGACAGGCGAAGAGAGACCCAGTACTTC.

This clonotype was counted many times. J is TRBJ1-2 and V is TRBV7-3; the D gene is possibly TRBD1 (6 bases). The CDR3 has 13 residues. Trimming pared 5 bases from V and 8 bases from J, leaving 15 bases between. Germline V gene lookup returns CDR1 SGHTA and CDR2 FQGTGA. The CDR3 spells CASSAQGIEGYTF. The CDR3 DNA follows: TGTGCCAGCAGCGCCCAGGGGATTGAGGGCTACACCTTC.

This clonotype was picked up many times. This rearrangement joins TRBV11-2 to TRBJ1-1, with a possible D match to TRBD1 (5 bases). Looked up from germline, CDR1 is SGHAT and CDR2 is FQNNGV. The CDR3 covers 16 residues. Trimming stripped 2 bases from V and 0 bases from J, with 13 bases between. This chain's CDR3 is CASSLRPGTMNTEAFF. The CDR3 bases are TGTGCCAGCAGCTTAAGGCCGGGGACCATGAACACTGAAGCTTTCTTT. The full variable domain, rest sourced from reference TRBV11-2 and TRBJ1-1, is EAGVAQSPRYKIIEKRQSVAFWCNPISGHATLYWYQQILGQGPKLLIQFQNNGVVDDSQLPKDRFSAERLKGVDSTLKIQPAKLEDSAVYLCASSLRPGTMNTEAFFGQGTRLTVV.